This T cell receptor (beta chain) was recorded in a study of T cell clonotyping in hematopoietic cell transplantation. Data came from immunoSEQ multiplex PCR; TCRdb stores just in-frame clones and leaves some out. The table records around 40,000 clones, 90% to 95% of them present only once. The time point was: recipient sample about 28 days before transplant, after cytoreduction. Sequences were derived from peripheral blood mononuclear cells, sampled before stem cell transplant. This clonotype originated in a man aged 40-50 years with chronic myeloid leukemia. Some clones in this sample may be carry-over from other donors' samples.

CDR3 residues: CASSPGVSAGELFF. In nucleotides, the CDR3 is TGTGCCAGCAGCCCAGGGGTAAGCGCCGGGGAGCTGTTTTTT. This sequence joins TRBV4-2 and TRBJ2-2; possibly TRBD1 for D (6 bases). Trimming took off 4 bases at V and 6 bases at J, with 12 bases between the two ends. The V gene's germline CDR1 is LGHNA and CDR2 YNFKEQ. The CDR3 consists of 14 residues.